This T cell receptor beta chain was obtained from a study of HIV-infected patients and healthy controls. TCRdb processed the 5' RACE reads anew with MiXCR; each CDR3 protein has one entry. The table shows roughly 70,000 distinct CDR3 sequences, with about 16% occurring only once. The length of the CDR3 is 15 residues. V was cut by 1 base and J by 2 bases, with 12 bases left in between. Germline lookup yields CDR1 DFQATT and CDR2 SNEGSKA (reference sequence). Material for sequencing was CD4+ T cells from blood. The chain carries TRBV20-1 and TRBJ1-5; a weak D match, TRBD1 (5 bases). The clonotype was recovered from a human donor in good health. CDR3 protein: CSARAGPRGNQPQHF. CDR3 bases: TGCAGTGCTAGAGCGGGGCCCCGCGGCAATCAGCCCCAGCATTTT.